Following are 25 T cell receptor beta chains from one sample sequenced in a study of post-analysis software for immune sequencing data. Points from the study as a whole: Higher frequency in patients than in controls was seen for five TRBV segments, with TRBV5-6, TRBV5-1 and TRBV20-1 among them.

Their antigens are not known. TCR beta libraries were prepared from cDNA with unique molecular identifiers. TCRdb used MiXCR to reprocess the PCR reads, holding one entry per CDR3 protein. The table shows approximately 770,000 distinct CDR3 sequences, with 46% occurring only once. The source material was blood. These receptors were collected from a girl under 18 with multiple sclerosis.

The chain has TRBV5-1 and TRBJ1-1; D not certain. Germline-derived CDR1 and CDR2 are SGHRS and YFSETQ. This CDR3 comprises 15 residues. Trimming took off 4 bases at V and 0 bases at J, with 13 bases between the two ends. The CDR3 bases are TGCGCCAGCAGCCGCGGCCCGCTGATGAACACTGAAGCTTTCTTT. Its protein product is CASSRGPLMNTEAFF.

This clonotype has at least ten counts. The V call is TRBV29-1, the J call TRBJ2-7; D uncertain. V was shortened by 6 bases and J by 3 bases, with 12 bases between the two germline ends. The CDR3 length is 12 residues. Germline CDR1 SQVTM, CDR2 ANQGSEA. CDR3 DNA sequence: TGCAGCGTGCGCCCGACGGACTACGAGCAGTACTTC. This sequence encodes CSVRPTDYEQYF.

The rearrangement uses TRBV4-1 and TRBJ1-1; 7 bases match TRBD1. With 4 bases clipped from V and 4 bases from J, the junction kept 12 bases outside the gene matches. The CDR3 is made up of 16 amino acids. CDR1 is MGHRA and CDR2 is YSYEKL in the germline V gene. CDR3 DNA: TGCGCCAGCAGCCCCAACCCAACAGGGGCGGTCACTGAAGCTTTCTTT. This encodes CASSPNPTGAVTEAFF.

V and J are TRBV29-1 and TRBJ2-1; 7 bases agree with TRBD2. The germline gives CDR1 SQVTM, CDR2 ANQGSEA. Trimming removed 0 bases from V and 7 bases from J; junction bases left unmatched: 15. CDR3 length: 17 amino acids. CDR3 amino acids: CSVEDPGTTILLNEQFF. The CDR3 bases are TGCAGCGTTGAAGATCCCGGGACTACTATACTCCTGAATGAGCAGTTCTTC.

This chain joins TRBV29-1 and TRBJ2-7; D not certain. Germline assignment: CDR1 SQVTM and CDR2 ANQGSEA. The V and J ends lost 0 bases and 0 bases respectively, with 6 bases between them. CDR3 size: 13 residues. Here the CDR3 reads CSVEERYSYEQYF. The CDR3 bases are TGCAGCGTTGAAGAGAGATACTCCTACGAGCAGTACTTC.

The genes are TRBV7-9 and TRBJ2-5; TRBD1 might be the D (5 bases). V gave up 3 bases and J gave up 2 bases, with 10 bases separating them. CDR1 and CDR2 from the germline V gene are SEHNR and FQNEAQ (reference sequence). The CDR3 runs 14 residues. The CDR3 loop is CASSFTAGQETQYF. The CDR3 DNA follows: TGTGCCAGCAGCTTCACGGCAGGGCAAGAGACCCAGTACTTC.

The chain couples TRBV3-1 to TRBJ1-4; 8 nucleotides agree with TRBD1. The germline V gene has CDR1 LGHDT and CDR2 YNNKEL (reference sequence). V was pared by 1 base and J by 8 bases, with 3 bases of the junction left unmatched. CDR3 length: 14 amino acids. As DNA, the CDR3 is TGTGCCAGCAGCCAAGCCCAGGGGGCCGAAAAACTGTTTTTT. This sequence encodes CASSQAQGAEKLFF.

The chain recombines TRBV29-1 with TRBJ2-3; D is perhaps TRBD1 or TRBD2 (6 bases each). Germline CDR1 is SQVTM and CDR2 is ANQGSEA. Trimming took 4 bases from V and 4 from J, leaving 15 bases between them. The CDR3 contains 14 residues. For the CDR3, the DNA is TGCAGCGTTGCGGGCAGGGGAGGATCAGATACGCAGTATTTT. It yields the protein CSVAGRGGSDTQYF.

The rearrangement links TRBV5-4 to TRBJ1-2; possible D gene TRBD1, 6 bases. This CDR3 has 14 residues. CDR1 is SGHNT and CDR2 is YYREEE in the germline V gene (reference sequence). With 0 bases removed from V and 8 bases from J, the gap between germline ends came to 14 bases. CDR3 sequence (DNA): TGTGCCAGCAGCTTGGACAGGGCCCTCTGGGGCTACACCTTC. Amino acid sequence: CASSLDRALWGYTF.

As to this clonotype: Given the absence of the conserved phenylalanine or tryptophan at the CDR3 end, a read error is likely. The chain recombines TRBV12-3 or TRBV12-4 with TRBJ2-3; D gene unclear. The CDR3 runs to 12 residues. Trimming cost V 8 bases and J 0 bases, with 6 bases left between them. The CDR3 DNA follows: TGTGCCAGCGGGGTTAGCACAGATACGCAGTATTCT. It yields the protein CASGVSTDTQYS.

V and J are TRBV20-1 and TRBJ2-1; D gene uncertain. The last part of the DNA fits TRBJ2-7 better; the J call may be wrong. This CDR3 contains 14 residues. In germline, CDR1 is DFQATT, CDR2 SNEGSKA (reference sequence). Written as DNA, the CDR3 is TGCAGTGCTAGGAGAAGCGTAAGTGGGTACGAGCAGTACTTC. It yields the protein CSARRSVSGYEQYF.

This CDR3 reads CSARRLAGAHEQYF. The CDR3 DNA reads as TGCAGTGCGCGCCGACTAGCGGGAGCTCACGAGCAGTACTTC. The chain couples TRBV20-1 to TRBJ2-7, with 12 bases lining up with TRBD2. The CDR3 runs to 14 residues. Germline CDR1 DFQATT, CDR2 SNEGSKA (reference sequence). With V trimmed by 6 bases and J by 5 bases, 8 bases remained unmatched.

This clonotype turned up a few times. The gene calls are TRBV5-6 and TRBJ1-2, with D unresolved. CDR1 is SGHDT and CDR2 is YYEEEE in the germline V gene. V lost 0 bases and J 10 bases, leaving 7 bases between the germline ends. The CDR3 sequence is 11 residues long. DNA of the CDR3: TGTGCCAGCAGCTTGGTCGATGTCTACACCTTC. Translating it yields CASSLVDVYTF.

This clonotype was detected a few times. The chain combines TRBV4-3 with TRBJ2-7; possibly TRBD1 for D (6 bases). The V gene's germline CDR1 is LGHNA and CDR2 YSLEER. Trimming left V 2 bases short and J 3 bases short, with 11 bases between. CDR3 length equals 14 residues. DNA for the CDR3: TGCGCCAGCAGCCAAACAAGGGGGAGCTACGAGCAGTACTTC. Encoded protein: CASSQTRGSYEQYF.

This rearrangement joins TRBV5-1 to TRBJ2-1; 7 nucleotides agree with TRBD1. J gave up 10 bases and V 3 bases, and 7 bases lay outside the gene matches. The germline V gene has CDR1 SGHRS and CDR2 YFSETQ. CDR3 length: 13 residues. The CDR3 DNA reads TGCGCCAGCAGCTCCGGGACAGACTACGAGCAGTTCTTC. This gives the protein CASSSGTDYEQFF.

The CDR3 DNA reads as TGTGCCAGCAGTTTGTTAGCGAGGAGCTCCTACAATGAGCAGTTCTTC. Amino acid sequence: CASSLLARSSYNEQFF. This rearrangement joins TRBV27 to TRBJ2-1, with D maybe TRBD2 (5 bases). Germline values: CDR1 MNHEY, CDR2 SMNVEV (reference sequence). Trimming removed 3 bases at V and 0 bases at J, with 12 bases between. The CDR3 sequence is 16 residues long.

The V call is TRBV7-2, the J call TRBJ2-5, with a possible D match to TRBD1 (5 bases). This CDR3 has 14 residues. The germline V and J ends were trimmed by 1 base and 3 bases, with 9 bases remaining between them. From germline, CDR1 is SGHTA and CDR2 FQGNSA. The CDR3 reads CASSLVQGKETQYF. The CDR3 coding sequence is TGTGCCAGCAGCTTAGTCCAGGGAAAAGAGACCCAGTACTTC.

The chain links TRBV30 to TRBJ2-1, with 11 positions matching TRBD2. This CDR3 is built from 14 residues. Per the germline V gene, CDR1 is GTSNPN and CDR2 is SVGIG (reference sequence). Trimming cost V 3 bases and J 10 bases; bases outside gene matches: 8. CDR3 nucleotide sequence: TGTGCCTGGAGGCGACTAGCGGGAAAAACCGAGCAGTTCTTC. Protein sequence: CAWRRLAGKTEQFF.

This clonotype came up once. The chain employs TRBV7-2 and TRBJ2-3; D is unresolved. V was clipped by 5 bases and J by 0 bases, with 15 bases between them. The CDR3 has 16 residues. Germline lookup yields CDR1 SGHTA and CDR2 FQGNSA. This CDR3 is CASSPSAASSTDTQYF. The CDR3 bases are TGTGCCAGCAGCCCCAGCGCGGCGAGTAGCACAGATACGCAGTATTTT.

This clonotype has more than one count but fewer than ten. V usage is TRBV15 and J usage is TRBJ1-5; D is possibly TRBD1 (6 bases). Germline CDR1 reads LNHNV; CDR2 reads YYDKDF (reference sequence). Between the trimmed V and J ends, which lost 3 bases and 7 bases, there was a span of 16 bases. This CDR3 is built from 15 residues. The DNA for the CDR3 is TGTGCCACCAGCAGTCAAACAGGGTCCGGGCAGCCCCAGCATTTT. It is translated as CATSSQTGSGQPQHF.

This clonotype was counted a few times. This chain joins TRBV7-9 and TRBJ2-4, with 7 bases matching TRBD1. CDR3 length: 15 amino acids. Looked up from germline, CDR1 is SEHNR and CDR2 is FQNEAQ (reference sequence). V trimming: 6 bases; J trimming: 3 bases; junction bases outside the gene matches: 8. CDR3 DNA: TGTGCCAGCAGTCACAGGGGTGTGGGCAAAAACATTCAGTACTTC. Translated, it gives CASSHRGVGKNIQYF. Together with reference TRBV7-9 and TRBJ2-4, the CDR3 gives the full variable domain: DTGVSQNPRHKITKRGQNVTFRCDPISEHNRLYWYRQTLGQGPEFLTYFQNEAQLEKSRLLSDRFSAERPKGSFSTLEIQRTEQGDSAMYLCASSHRGVGKNIQYFGAGTRLSVL.

V and J are TRBV12-3 or TRBV12-4 and TRBJ2-7; either TRBD1 or TRBD2 may fit D (5 bases each). The CDR3 sequence is 15 residues long. The V and J ends lost 6 bases and 4 bases respectively, with 19 bases between them. The CDR3 DNA follows: TGTGCCAGCAGCCCCGGGCCGGGACCCAATTACGAGCAGTACTTC. The encoded protein is CASSPGPGPNYEQYF.

This clonotype has just a few counts. V gene TRBV20-1 combines with J gene TRBJ2-7, with 9 bases aligning to TRBD1. Germline V CDR1 and CDR2: DFQATT, SNEGSKA (reference sequence). The junction had 5 bases not matched to a gene; V was cut back by 0 bases and J by 2 bases. The CDR3 is 15 residues long. The CDR3 region is CSARDVGQGPYEQYF. The CDR3 nucleotides are TGCAGTGCTAGAGATGTGGGACAGGGACCCTACGAGCAGTACTTC.

This clonotype was recorded a few times. The chain carries TRBV11-2 and TRBJ2-5; D is possibly TRBD1 (5 bases). Germline V gene lookup returns CDR1 SGHAT and CDR2 FQNNGV. The CDR3 is made up of 14 amino acids. V dropped 1 base and J dropped 1 base, with 7 bases sitting between them. The DNA for the CDR3 is TGTGCCAGCAGCTTAGTGACAGCCCAAGAGACCCAGTACTTC. Amino acids: CASSLVTAQETQYF.

This clonotype has a handful of counts. The chain carries TRBV14 and TRBJ2-1; D is unresolved. From germline, CDR1 is SGHDN and CDR2 FVKESK. The CDR3 extends over 14 amino acids. V was cut by 2 bases and J by 5 bases, with 10 bases left in between. The CDR3 loop is CASSQPGDDNEQFF. The CDR3 coding sequence is TGTGCCAGCAGCCAACCTGGGGATGACAATGAGCAGTTCTTC. The full variable domain, with the rest looked up from reference TRBV14 and TRBJ2-1, is EAGVTQFPSHSVIEKGQTVTLRCDPISGHDNLYWYRRVMGKEIKFLLHFVKESKQDESGMPNNRFLAERTGGTYSTLKVQPAELEDSGVYFCASSQPGDDNEQFFGPGTRLTVL.